One T cell receptor beta chain is described in this entry. What it binds is unknown. This sequence may be a read error, since a much larger clone differs from it by one base. These data come from a study of molecular identifiers for immune sequencing clone quantification. Overall study results and limits: Effector cells had over 99% of their molecules in clones above 20 RNA copies, while naive cells had under 1%.

One entry per CDR3 protein results from TCRdb running MiXCR on the PCR reads. The data contain 97,000 or so distinct CDR3 sequences, less than 25% of them singletons. V gave up 7 bases and J gave up 6 bases, with 9 bases separating them. This CDR3 is 11 amino acids long. The J gene is TRBJ1-1, the V gene TRBV12-3 or TRBV12-4; TRBD1 might be the D (5 bases). The sequence was collected from a human donor in good health. Some libraries in this study had Jurkat cell RNA spiked in. Sequencing input: naive CD8+ T cells from blood, with Jurkat cell RNA spiked in. Subset given: FACS-sorted CD8+CD4-CCR7+CD45RA+ naive T cells. The CDR3 loop reads CASTPGAEAFF. For the CDR3, the DNA is TGTGCCAGCACCCCGGGGGCTGAAGCTTTCTTT.